The next 32 T cell receptor beta chains were all read from a single sample in a study of cytomegalovirus exposure and HLA in healthy donors. The PCR employed 60 Vbeta primers together with 13 Jbeta primers. Sequencing was performed with immunoSEQ multiplex PCR; in TCRdb, only in-frame clones are kept and a portion is missing. The sample consists of about 160,000 clones, about 71% of them appearing once. The material sequenced was PBMCs. These receptors were obtained from a woman aged 30 to 39 in good health and CMV-seronegative.

This clone was seen just once. The rearrangement links TRBV28 to TRBJ1-1; 8 bases match TRBD1. The germline CDR1 and CDR2 sequences are MDHEN and SYDVKM. V dropped 3 bases and J dropped 5; count of bases not matched to a gene: 11. The CDR3 is 16 residues long. In DNA form, the CDR3 reads TGTGCCAGCAGTTTCGCTAATCAGGGGGCTTGGACTGAAGCTTTCTTT. Translating gives CASSFANQGAWTEAFF.

CDR3 sequence: CACLPGHGGYEQYF. The CDR3 DNA sequence: TGTGCCTGCTTACCGGGACACGGAGGCTACGAGCAGTACTTC. The rearrangement links TRBV30 to TRBJ2-7; weak D call: TRBD1 (6 bases). V was shortened by 6 bases and J by 3 bases, with 18 bases between the two germline ends. CDR1 and CDR2 (germline): GTSNPN, SVGIG (reference sequence). The length of the CDR3 is 14 residues. Drawing the rest from reference TRBV30 and TRBJ2-7, the complete variable domain is SQTIHQWPATLVQPVGSPLSLECTVEGTSNPNLYWYRQAAGRGLQLLFYSVGIGQISSEVPQNLSASRPQDRQFILSSKKLLLSDSGFYLCACLPGHGGYEQYFGPGTRLTVT.

This clone was counted only a few times. V and J are TRBV9 and TRBJ1-2; 8 bases line up with TRBD1. This CDR3 has 14 residues. J gave up 1 base and V 4 bases, and 3 bases lay outside the gene matches. Germline V gives CDR1 SGDLS, CDR2 YYNGEE. The chain's CDR3 is CASSKQGDNYGYTF. The CDR3 DNA reads TGTGCCAGCAGCAAACAGGGGGATAACTATGGCTACACCTTC.

The CDR3, as DNA: TGTGCCAGCAGGTGGAGTACTAATGAAAAACTGTTTTTT. Protein sequence: CASRWSTNEKLFF. The chain is built from TRBV2 and TRBJ1-4; the D is unclear. There are 13 residues in the CDR3. V was clipped by 6 bases and J by 2 bases, with 7 bases between them. Germline-derived CDR1 and CDR2 are SNHLY and FYNNEI.

The chain combines TRBV30 with TRBJ1-3; tentatively, D is TRBD1 (5 bases). With 0 bases removed from V and 4 bases from J, the gap between germline ends came to 13 bases. Germline CDR1 is GTSNPN and CDR2 is SVGIG (reference sequence). This CDR3 contains 15 residues. As DNA, the CDR3 is TGTGCCTGGAGTGTTAGTGGGGCTTGGGGAAACACCATATATTTT. Its translation: CAWSVSGAWGNTIYF.

The chain recombines TRBV19 with TRBJ2-1; 8 bases are shared with TRBD2. Germline lookup yields CDR1 LNHDA and CDR2 SQIVND (reference sequence). The CDR3 loop spans 13 amino acids. The junction had 8 bases not matched to a gene; V was cut back by 8 bases and J by 8 bases. CDR3 sequence: CASGGLGQYEQFF. CDR3 DNA: TGTGCCAGTGGGGGACTAGGCCAGTATGAGCAGTTCTTC.

This clone was seen a handful of times. The chain combines TRBV27 with TRBJ1-1; TRBD1 agrees at 7 bases. V lost 4 bases, J lost 6 bases, and 8 bases stayed unmatched. There are 14 residues in the CDR3. Germline lookup yields CDR1 MNHEY and CDR2 SMNVEV (reference sequence). The CDR3 DNA sequence: TGTGCCAGCAGTTCTCGACAGGGTCTCTCTGAAGCTTTCTTT. Amino acid sequence: CASSSRQGLSEAFF.

Turning to this clone: The sample holds other DNA sequences that translate to the same CDR3. V is TRBV20-1 and J is TRBJ1-2; D not certain. There are 11 residues in the CDR3. Germline CDR1 and CDR2: DFQATT and SNEGSKA (reference sequence). V was pared by 2 bases and J by 5 bases, with 6 bases between. This chain's CDR3 is CSARRSYGYTF. The CDR3 DNA reads as TGCAGTGCTAGAAGGAGTTATGGCTACACCTTC.

This clone has just a few counts. This chain joins TRBV4-2 and TRBJ1-4; TRBD1 agrees at 7 bases. Germline loops: CDR1 LGHNA, CDR2 YNFKEQ. This CDR3 is 16 amino acids long. After removal of 1 base from V and 0 bases from J, the junction contained 2 bases not matched to a gene. The CDR3 protein is CASSQVGQTTNEKLFF. The CDR3 DNA follows: TGTGCCAGCAGCCAAGTGGGACAGACAACTAATGAAAAACTGTTTTTT.

V gene TRBV4-1 combines with J gene TRBJ2-5; the match to TRBD1 covers 7 bases. The CDR3 totals 16 residues. The germline V gene encodes CDR1 MGHRA and CDR2 YSYEKL. V lost 0 bases, J lost 4 bases, and 8 bases stayed unmatched. The CDR3 here is CASSQEVSGGVETQYF. In DNA form, the CDR3 reads TGCGCCAGCAGCCAAGAAGTGTCAGGGGGTGTAGAGACCCAGTACTTC.

This chain connects TRBV7-9 to TRBJ2-7; a weak D match, TRBD1 (5 bases). CDR1 SEHNR and CDR2 FQNEAQ come from the germline V gene (reference sequence). V was cut by 2 bases and J by 0 bases, with 8 bases left in between. The CDR3 is 14 amino acids. CDR3 region: CASSLFDSSYEQYF. DNA of the CDR3: TGTGCCAGCAGCTTATTTGACAGCTCCTACGAGCAGTACTTC.

The chain employs TRBV5-4 and TRBJ2-7, with a weak D call TRBD1 (6 bases). The V and J ends lost 3 bases and 3 bases respectively, with 13 bases between them. The CDR3 consists of 14 residues. In germline, CDR1 is SGHNT, CDR2 YYREEE (reference sequence). The CDR3 sequence: CASSSTGNNYEQYF. The DNA for the CDR3 is TGTGCCAGCAGCTCGACAGGAAACAACTACGAGCAGTACTTC.

The gene calls are TRBV5-1 and TRBJ1-5; 8 nucleotides line up with TRBD1. The CDR3 covers 16 residues. The V segment lost 2 bases and the J segment 2 bases; nucleotides outside the gene matches: 6. CDR1 is SGHRS and CDR2 is YFSETQ in the germline V gene. This chain's CDR3 is CASSLGTGEGNQPQHF. The CDR3 DNA reads TGCGCCAGCAGCTTAGGGACAGGCGAGGGCAATCAGCCCCAGCATTTT.

The DNA for the CDR3 is TGTGCCAGTCTAAGAGGAATGAACACTGAAGCTTTCTTT. It is translated as CASLRGMNTEAFF. The rearrangement uses TRBV18 and TRBJ1-1; D gene uncertain. CDR1 KGHSH and CDR2 LQKENI come from the germline V gene. V was shortened by 9 bases and J by 0 bases, with 11 bases between the two germline ends. The CDR3 length is 13 residues.

The chain recombines TRBV4-1 with TRBJ2-5, with TRBD2 matching 11 bases. The trim removed 1 base at V and 4 bases at J, leaving 11 bases unmatched. The germline V gene has CDR1 MGHRA and CDR2 YSYEKL. This CDR3 is 18 amino acids long. CDR3 sequence: CASSQVPGTSGRGETQYF. CDR3 coding DNA: TGCGCCAGCAGCCAAGTCCCCGGGACTAGCGGAAGGGGAGAGACCCAGTACTTC.

The CDR3 loop is CASSGGRGLGQYF. The CDR3 DNA sequence: TGTGCCAGCAGTGGAGGGAGGGGCCTGGGGCAGTACTTC. This rearrangement joins TRBV27 to TRBJ2-7; 7 bases align to TRBD2. Germline values: CDR1 MNHEY, CDR2 SMNVEV (reference sequence). This CDR3 contains 13 residues. After removal of 5 bases from V and 9 bases from J, the junction contained 10 bases not matched to a gene.

The chain combines TRBV14 with TRBJ1-1; perhaps TRBD1 as D (5 bases). Trimming took off 4 bases at V and 2 bases at J, with 8 bases between the two ends. The CDR3 length is 13 residues. Germline V gene lookup returns CDR1 SGHDN and CDR2 FVKESK. The CDR3 region is CASSPDINTEAFF. As DNA, the CDR3 is TGTGCCAGCAGCCCGGACATTAACACTGAAGCTTTCTTT. Looking up the rest from reference TRBV14 and TRBJ1-1 gives the full variable domain: EAGVTQFPSHSVIEKGQTVTLRCDPISGHDNLYWYRRVMGKEIKFLLHFVKESKQDESGMPNNRFLAERTGGTYSTLKVQPAELEDSGVYFCASSPDINTEAFFGQGTRLTVV.

The rearrangement links TRBV29-1 to TRBJ2-1, with a weak D call TRBD2 (6 bases). CDR1 and CDR2 from the germline V gene are SQVTM and ANQGSEA. Between the trimmed V and J ends, which lost 2 bases and 9 bases, there was a span of 17 bases. There are 14 residues in the CDR3. The CDR3 DNA reads as TGCAGCGTTGAACCTCGCGGAGGGTTTTTTGAGCAGTTCTTC. Translated: CSVEPRGGFFEQFF.

The V and J genes are TRBV28 and TRBJ2-7; TRBD2 might be the D (7 bases). The V and J ends lost 4 bases and 4 bases respectively, with 17 bases between them. The CDR3 is 15 amino acids. Per the germline V gene, CDR1 is MDHEN and CDR2 is SYDVKM. The CDR3 DNA sequence: TGTGCCAGCAGTTCCCCGGGGGGCGTTCCATACGAGCAGTACTTC. It yields the protein CASSSPGGVPYEQYF.

This clone was recorded a few times. As DNA, the CDR3 is TGTGCCAGCAGCTTGAACAGCCAGAGTTATTTT. Its protein product is CASSLNSQSYF. This chain uses TRBV5-6 with TRBJ1-3, with D uncertain. V dropped 1 base and J dropped 16 bases, with 12 bases sitting between them. Germline assignment: CDR1 SGHDT and CDR2 YYEEEE. CDR3 size: 11 residues.

This clone came up a few times. V usage is TRBV7-9 and J usage is TRBJ2-6; no definite D call. Trimming shortened V by 5 bases and J by 2 bases, and 16 bases separated the two germline ends. CDR3 length: 17 amino acids. CDR1 is SEHNR and CDR2 is FQNEAQ in the germline V gene (reference sequence). The CDR3 region is CASSGEVFRTGANVLTF. CDR3 nucleotides: TGTGCCAGCAGCGGAGAGGTGTTCCGGACTGGGGCCAACGTCCTGACTTTC.

The chain combines TRBV6-5 with TRBJ2-7; 8 bases line up with TRBD2. Trimming cost V 2 bases and J 3 bases; bases outside gene matches: 0. The CDR3 runs to 13 residues. Germline values: CDR1 MNHEY, CDR2 SVGAGI. CDR3 sequence: CASSYRGGYEQYF. The CDR3 DNA sequence: TGTGCCAGCAGTTACCGGGGGGGCTACGAGCAGTACTTC.

The V call is TRBV28, the J call TRBJ2-5; 9 bases align to TRBD1. Germline V gives CDR1 MDHEN, CDR2 SYDVKM. The CDR3 covers 15 residues. Trimming cost V 5 bases and J 1 base; bases outside gene matches: 5. CDR3 bases: TGTGCCAGCAGTGTAACGACAGGGGGCCAAGAGACCCAGTACTTC. Its protein product is CASSVTTGGQETQYF.

This sequence joins TRBV5-1 and TRBJ1-1; tentatively, D is TRBD1 (6 bases). V gave up 0 bases and J gave up 5 bases, with 11 bases separating them. The CDR3 contains 14 residues. From germline, CDR1 is SGHRS and CDR2 YFSETQ. CDR3 residues: CASSLGEGDTEAFF. In DNA, the CDR3 is TGCGCCAGCAGCTTGGGTGAGGGGGATACTGAAGCTTTCTTT.

DNA of the CDR3: TGTGCCAGCAGCCCCCCGGAGCAGTACTTC. Encoded protein: CASSPPEQYF. The rearrangement links TRBV5-4 to TRBJ2-7; the D is unclear. There are 10 residues in the CDR3. V was trimmed by 4 bases and J by 7 bases, leaving 6 bases between them. Germline CDR1 SGHNT, CDR2 YYREEE (reference sequence).

The V and J genes are TRBV7-9 and TRBJ1-4; 8 bases are a match to TRBD1. Unmatched junction bases numbered 10, after V lost 5 bases and J lost 8 bases. The CDR3 has 15 amino acids. CDR1 SEHNR and CDR2 FQNEAQ come from the germline V gene (reference sequence). CDR3 bases: TGTGCCAGCAGCCCCCGAGACAGGGGAGGAGAAAAACTGTTTTTT. Its protein product is CASSPRDRGGEKLFF.

J is TRBJ2-2 and V is TRBV4-1; weak D call: TRBD2 (5 bases). Germline values: CDR1 MGHRA, CDR2 YSYEKL. The CDR3 has 16 residues. With 4 bases removed from V and 1 base from J, the gap between germline ends came to 13 bases. CDR3 in amino acids: CASSPRFRGNTGELFF. The CDR3 bases are TGCGCCAGCAGCCCCCGTTTCCGGGGGAACACCGGGGAGCTGTTTTTT.

The V call is TRBV6-4, the J call TRBJ2-1, with D perhaps matching TRBD2 (6 bases). The germline CDR1 and CDR2 sequences are MRHNA and SNTAGT. V was trimmed by 6 bases and J by 4 bases, leaving 16 bases between them. This CDR3 is built from 15 residues. This chain's CDR3 is CASRSSGIGYNEQFF. Here the CDR3 DNA reads TGTGCCAGCAGAAGTAGCGGCATTGGGTACAATGAGCAGTTCTTC.

This clone was seen once. The rearrangement uses TRBV4-2 and TRBJ1-6, with unresolved D. CDR3 length: 14 amino acids. The V end lost 1 base, the J end lost 7 bases, and 8 bases lay between the germline ends. The germline V gene encodes CDR1 LGHNA and CDR2 YNFKEQ. CDR3 DNA: TGTGCCAGCAGCCAAGCACTGTTAAATTCACCCCTCCACTTT. The encoded protein is CASSQALLNSPLHF.

This clone occurred a few times. This chain links TRBV11-1 with TRBJ2-2; a weak D match, TRBD2 (5 bases). With 3 bases removed from V and 5 bases from J, the gap between germline ends came to 13 bases. CDR1 and CDR2 (germline): SGHAT, FQDESV (reference sequence). The CDR3 runs 15 residues. The CDR3 spells CASSFSAGNTGELFF. The CDR3, as DNA: TGTGCCAGCAGCTTCTCTGCGGGCAATACCGGGGAGCTGTTTTTT.

A few counts support this clone. V usage is TRBV6-5 and J usage is TRBJ2-7; 8 bases line up with TRBD1. CDR1 and CDR2 (germline): MNHEY, SVGAGI. This CDR3 has 12 residues. The ends lost 8 bases at V and 5 bases at J; junction bases unmatched: 5. DNA of the CDR3: TGTGCCAGCGGACAGGGTTTCCACGAGCAGTACTTC. Protein product: CASGQGFHEQYF.

For the CDR3, the DNA is TGTGCCAGCAGTGACGCGGTCAGGGGTGACTATGGCTACACCTTC. Translation: CASSDAVRGDYGYTF. The rearrangement uses TRBV6-1 and TRBJ1-2; D might be TRBD1 (6 bases). This CDR3 region has 15 residues. The germline V gene encodes CDR1 MNHNS and CDR2 SASEGT. Trimming took 3 bases from V and 3 from J, leaving 14 bases between them.